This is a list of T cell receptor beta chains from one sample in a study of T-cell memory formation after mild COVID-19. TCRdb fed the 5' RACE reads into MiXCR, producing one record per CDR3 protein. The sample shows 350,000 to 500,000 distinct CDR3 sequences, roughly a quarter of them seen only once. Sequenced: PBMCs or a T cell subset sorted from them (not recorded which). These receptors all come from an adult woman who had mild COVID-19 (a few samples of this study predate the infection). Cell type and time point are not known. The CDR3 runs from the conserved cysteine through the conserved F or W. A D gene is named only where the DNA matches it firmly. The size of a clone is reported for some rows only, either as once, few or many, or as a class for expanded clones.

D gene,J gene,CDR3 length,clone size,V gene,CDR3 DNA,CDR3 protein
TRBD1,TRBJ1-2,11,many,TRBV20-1,TGCAGCGCCGACAGGGGGCATGGCTACACCTTC,CSADRGHGYTF
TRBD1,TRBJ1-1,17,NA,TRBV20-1,TGCAGTGCCAATCCGCCAGTAGGGGGCCCAGCGAACACTGAAGCTTTCTTT,CSANPPVGGPANTEAFF
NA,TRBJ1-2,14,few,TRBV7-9,TGTGCCAGCAGCTTAGGATTGACAGTCTATGGCTACACCTTC,CASSLGLTVYGYTF
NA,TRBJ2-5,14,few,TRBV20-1,TGCAGTGCTAGAGATGGAGGGACCCAAGAGACCCAGTACTTC,CSARDGGTQETQYF
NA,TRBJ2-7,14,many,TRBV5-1,TGCGCCAGCAGCTTGGGTGGGGGAATCTACGAGCAGTACTTC,CASSLGGGIYEQYF
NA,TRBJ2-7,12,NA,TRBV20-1,TGCAGTGCTAGCGTGTGGGGAATGGAGCAGTACTTC,CSASVWGMEQYF
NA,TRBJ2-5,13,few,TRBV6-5,TGTGCCAGCAGTTACGAAGTCGGGGAGACCCAGTACTTC,CASSYEVGETQYF
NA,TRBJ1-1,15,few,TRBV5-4,TGTGCCAGCAGGCCTTCAGGGCCGGGGGACACTGAAGCTTTCTTT,CASRPSGPGDTEAFF
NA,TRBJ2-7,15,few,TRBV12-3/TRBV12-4,TGTGCCAGCACGCCCCCGGGAAGGGGGGGGTACGAGCAGTACTTC,CASTPPGRGGYEQYF
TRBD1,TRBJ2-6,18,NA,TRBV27,TGTGCCAGCAGTTTACATACAGGGGGCCACTCTGGGGCCAACGTCCTGACTTTC,CASSLHTGGHSGANVLTF
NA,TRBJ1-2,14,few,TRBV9,TGTGCCAGCAGCGTATTGTCAGGGTCCTATGGCTACACCTTC,CASSVLSGSYGYTF
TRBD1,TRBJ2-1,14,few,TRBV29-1,TGCAGCGTTGAAGGGACAGGGTTCTACAATGAGCAGTTCTTC,CSVEGTGFYNEQFF
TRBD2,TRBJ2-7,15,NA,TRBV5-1,TGCGCCAGCAGCTTTGGACTAGCGGGAGTATACGAGCAGTACTTC,CASSFGLAGVYEQYF
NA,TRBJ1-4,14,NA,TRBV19,TGTGCCAGTAGTGCCCGGGTCGGAAATGAAAAACTGTTTTTT,CASSARVGNEKLFF
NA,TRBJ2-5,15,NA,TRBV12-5,TGTGCTTCTCACCCGGGACTCAAGTCTCAAGAGACCCAGTACTTC,CASHPGLKSQETQYF
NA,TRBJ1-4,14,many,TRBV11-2,TGTGCCAGCAGCTTAGGGGTCCTTAATGAAAAACTGTTTTTT,CASSLGVLNEKLFF
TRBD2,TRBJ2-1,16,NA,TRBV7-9,TGTGCCAGCCGATCCTCGGGGGGGCCCGCCTACAATGAGCAGTTCTTC,CASRSSGGPAYNEQFF
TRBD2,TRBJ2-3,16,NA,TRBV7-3,TGTGCCAGCAGCTCTTCCCCGGGGGGGAGAACAGATACGCAGTATTTT,CASSSSPGGRTDTQYF
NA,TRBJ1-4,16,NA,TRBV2,TGTGCCAGCAGAGAGTTCGGTTGGGTATCTAATGAAAAACTGTTTTTT,CASREFGWVSNEKLFF
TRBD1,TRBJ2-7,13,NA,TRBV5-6,TGTGCCAGCAGCTCGAACAGGGGCCACGAGCAGTACTTC,CASSSNRGHEQYF
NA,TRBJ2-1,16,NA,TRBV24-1,TGTGCCACCAGTGGCCTTTTCAATAGCTCCTACAATGAGCAGTTCTTC,CATSGLFNSSYNEQFF
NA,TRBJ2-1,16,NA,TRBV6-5,TGTGCCAGCAGTTACTCGCCCAGGGAAGGGAACAATGAGCAGTTCTTC,CASSYSPREGNNEQFF
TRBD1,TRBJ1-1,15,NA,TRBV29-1,TGCAGCGTTGAAGAACGGGACAGCCATAACACTGAAGCTTTCTTT,CSVEERDSHNTEAFF
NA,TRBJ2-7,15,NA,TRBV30,TGTGCCTGGGGCCGTCTCGGGGCGAGCTCCTACGAGCAGTACTTC,CAWGRLGASSYEQYF